The 30 T cell receptor beta chains reported below all come from one sample, sequenced in a study of blood T cell repertoires in COVID-19. Data came from immunoSEQ multiplex PCR; TCRdb stores just in-frame clones and leaves some out. The table shows approximately 200,000 clones, with more than 75% occurring only once. Sequenced sample: PBMCs or T cells enriched from blood (not recorded which). All receptors derive from a woman aged 30 to 39 who had recovered from COVID-19.

The V gene is TRBV7-9, the J gene TRBJ2-5; D possibly corresponds to TRBD1 (7 bases). This CDR3 comprises 14 residues. Germline CDR1 is SEHNR and CDR2 is FQNEAQ (reference sequence). V dropped 5 bases and J dropped 5 bases, with 15 bases sitting between them. The CDR3 here is CASSTMTGRETQYF. The DNA for the CDR3 is TGTGCCAGCAGCACTATGACAGGGAGGGAGACCCAGTACTTC. The full variable domain, its missing parts supplied by reference TRBV7-9 and TRBJ2-5, is DTGVSQNPRHKITKRGQNVTFRCDPISEHNRLYWYRQTLGQGPEFLTYFQNEAQLEKSRLLSDRFSAERPKGSFSTLEIQRTEQGDSAMYLCASSTMTGRETQYFGPGTRLLVL.

This clone turned up a few times. The V call is TRBV9, the J call TRBJ2-3; possible D gene TRBD2, 5 bases. The CDR3 runs to 16 residues. Germline values: CDR1 SGDLS, CDR2 YYNGEE. Trimming took 1 base from V and 0 from J, leaving 12 bases between them. CDR3 nucleotides: TGTGCCAGCAGCGTAAATATTGCGGGTAGCACAGATACGCAGTATTTT. The encoded protein is CASSVNIAGSTDTQYF.

The genes are TRBV28 and TRBJ2-2; D is perhaps TRBD1 (6 bases). The CDR3 length is 17 residues. Germline lookup yields CDR1 MDHEN and CDR2 SYDVKM. V lost 5 bases and J lost 3, with 19 bases in between. The DNA for the CDR3 is TGTGCCAGCAGTCCTTCACCCCCTGGACAGCACACCGGGGAGCTGTTTTTT. Protein product: CASSPSPPGQHTGELFF.

The chain links TRBV5-6 to TRBJ2-1; a weak D match, TRBD1 (6 bases). Trimming left V 4 bases short and J 3 bases short, with 8 bases between. Germline CDR1 and CDR2: SGHDT and YYEEEE. The CDR3 extends over 13 amino acids. CDR3 sequence (DNA): TGTGCCAGCAGCCTGGACAGCTACAATGAGCAGTTCTTC. Amino acids: CASSLDSYNEQFF.

This chain joins TRBV19 and TRBJ1-5, with D perhaps matching TRBD1 (6 bases). Trimming stripped 3 bases from V and 1 base from J, with 13 bases between. The CDR3 has 16 residues. Germline V gene sequence: CDR1 LNHDA, CDR2 SQIVND (reference sequence). DNA for the CDR3: TGTGCCAGTAGTATCCCATTCAGGGGAAGCAATCAGCCCCAGCATTTT. Protein product: CASSIPFRGSNQPQHF. The entire variable domain, with the rest obtained from reference TRBV19 and TRBJ1-5, is as follows: DGGITQSPKYLFRKEGQNVTLSCEQNLNHDAMYWYRQDPGQGLRLIYYSQIVNDFQKGDIAEGYSVSREKKESFPLTVTSAQKNPTAFYLCASSIPFRGSNQPQHFGDGTRLSIL.

This clone appeared a single time. J is TRBJ2-7 and V is TRBV28; D may be TRBD1 (5 bases). Deletions cut 1 base from V and 6 bases from J, with 7 bases between. CDR1 and CDR2 (germline): MDHEN, SYDVKM. CDR3 length equals 12 residues. This chain's CDR3 is CASSLSRGEQYF. CDR3 sequence (DNA): TGTGCCAGCAGTTTATCAAGGGGCGAGCAGTACTTC.

A few counts support this clone. The V call is TRBV28, the J call TRBJ2-7; maybe TRBD1 (6 bases). CDR3 length equals 14 residues. Trimming stripped 6 bases from V and 5 bases from J, with 17 bases between. Germline V gene data show CDR1 as MDHEN and CDR2 as SYDVKM. Here the CDR3 DNA reads TGTGCCAGCAGCGTCGGGACACCTCCCCACGAGCAGTACTTC. Translation gives CASSVGTPPHEQYF.

The chain employs TRBV27 and TRBJ2-1; 7 bases line up with TRBD2. Germline V gives CDR1 MNHEY, CDR2 SMNVEV (reference sequence). The junction had 12 bases not matched to a gene; V was cut back by 2 bases and J by 14 bases. The CDR3 has 14 amino acids. The CDR3 DNA reads TGTGCCAGCAGTTTACGCGGACTAGACGAATTCGAGTTCTTC. This gives the protein CASSLRGLDEFEFF.

The CDR3 here is CASSQDYNQPQHF. DNA of the CDR3: TGTGCCAGCAGCCAAGATTACAATCAGCCCCAGCATTTT. This chain joins TRBV4-2 and TRBJ1-5; D is undetermined. CDR3 length: 13 amino acids. Germline V gene lookup returns CDR1 LGHNA and CDR2 YNFKEQ. V was pared by 0 bases and J by 3 bases, with 3 bases between.

The J gene is TRBJ1-5, the V gene TRBV25-1; 7 bases are a match to TRBD1. CDR3 length: 15 residues. Trimming removed 5 bases from V and 1 base from J; junction bases left unmatched: 5. Germline V CDR1 and CDR2: MGHDK, SYGVNS. In DNA form, the CDR3 reads TGTGCCAGCAGTAACGAGGGACAGAGCAATCAGCCCCAGCATTTT. The encoded protein is CASSNEGQSNQPQHF.

As to this clone: This CDR3 is also generated by other DNA sequences in the sample. The chain combines TRBV5-1 with TRBJ2-1; 13 bases fit TRBD2. Germline assignment: CDR1 SGHRS and CDR2 YFSETQ. The CDR3 consists of 15 residues. With 1 base clipped from V and 6 bases from J, the junction kept 1 base outside the gene matches. CDR3 bases: TGCGCCAGCAGCTTGACTAGCGGGAGGGCCAATGAGCAGTTCTTC. It translates to CASSLTSGRANEQFF.

This clone came up a few times. The chain links TRBV5-1 to TRBJ2-3; 7 bases are a match to TRBD2. V shed 0 bases and J 6 bases; nucleotides not matched to a gene: 7. The CDR3 totals 15 residues. CDR1 is SGHRS, CDR2 YFSETQ, per germline. CDR3 coding DNA: TGCGCCAGCAGCTTGGCCCTAGCGGAGGGGGATACGCAGTATTTT. Protein product: CASSLALAEGDTQYF.

The J gene is TRBJ1-5, the V gene TRBV4-1, with 7 nucleotides matching TRBD1. The junction had 9 bases not matched to a gene; V was cut back by 5 bases and J by 5 bases. The CDR3 totals 15 residues. CDR1 and CDR2 (germline): MGHRA, YSYEKL. CDR3 DNA: TGCGCCAGCAGCTTGTTTGACAGGGATTATCAGCCCCAGCATTTT. This gives the protein CASSLFDRDYQPQHF.

This chain connects TRBV3-1 (or the pseudogene TRBV3-2) to TRBJ1-3; D gene uncertain. This CDR3 is 16 amino acids long. V was shortened by 1 base and J by 0 bases, with 10 bases between the two germline ends. Per the germline V gene, CDR1 is LGHDT and CDR2 is YNNKEL (reference sequence). CDR3 nucleotides: TGTGCCAGCAGCCAAGCGGCGGCGAGCTCTGGAAACACCATATATTTT. Encoded protein: CASSQAAASSGNTIYF.

The chain combines TRBV3-1 (or the pseudogene TRBV3-2) with TRBJ2-7, with TRBD1 matching 8 bases. The CDR3 spans 14 residues. CDR1 is LGHDT and CDR2 is YNNKEL in the germline V gene (reference sequence). Unmatched junction bases numbered 4, after V lost 1 base and J lost 5 bases. For the CDR3, the DNA is TGTGCCAGCAGCCAAGCGGACAGGGACCACGAGCAGTACTTC. It yields the protein CASSQADRDHEQYF.

This clone is a singleton in its sample. In DNA form, the CDR3 reads TGCAGCGCCCCATCGGCAGGGGGCTCCTACAATGAGCAGTTCTTC. It codes for CSAPSAGGSYNEQFF. J is TRBJ2-1 and V is TRBV29-1; 7 bases agree with TRBD1. The CDR3 has 15 amino acids. V lost 7 bases to trimming and J lost 0 bases; unmatched junction nucleotides: 9. Germline CDR1 is SQVTM and CDR2 is ANQGSEA.

The chain uses TRBV10-3 and TRBJ2-3; D is perhaps TRBD2 (6 bases). Germline V gene lookup returns CDR1 ENHRY and CDR2 SYGVKD. This CDR3 is 14 amino acids long. The V and J ends lost 7 bases and 2 bases respectively, with 13 bases between them. The CDR3 DNA sequence: TGTGCCATCAACGGGGACTCATCCACAGATACGCAGTATTTT. It codes for CAINGDSSTDTQYF.

The CDR3 sequence: CASSLGWRGSSYEQYF. CDR3 DNA: TGTGCCAGCAGTCTTGGATGGCGGGGTTCGTCCTACGAGCAGTACTTC. The chain is built from TRBV11-2 and TRBJ2-7; D possibly corresponds to TRBD2 (6 bases). Trimming left V 6 bases short and J 1 base short, with 19 bases between. CDR1 SGHAT and CDR2 FQNNGV come from the germline V gene. This CDR3 region has 16 residues.

J is TRBJ2-1 and V is TRBV9; 7 bases line up with TRBD2. The junction had 5 bases not matched to a gene; V was cut back by 0 bases and J by 5 bases. The CDR3 spans 15 residues. Germline V gene lookup returns CDR1 SGDLS and CDR2 YYNGEE. The CDR3: CASSVGASGDNEQFF. CDR3 nucleotides: TGTGCCAGCAGCGTAGGGGCTAGCGGAGACAATGAGCAGTTCTTC. The full variable domain, completed using reference TRBV9 and TRBJ2-1, is DSGVTQTPKHLITATGQRVTLRCSPRSGDLSVYWYQQSLDQGLQFLIQYYNGEERAKGNILERFSAQQFPDLHSELNLSSLELGDSALYFCASSVGASGDNEQFFGPGTRLTVL.

The V call is TRBV4-1, the J call TRBJ2-2; 8 positions match TRBD1. The CDR3 contains 16 residues. In germline, CDR1 is MGHRA, CDR2 YSYEKL. Trimming at V came to 0 bases and at J to 5 bases, leaving 5 bases not matched to a gene. Here the CDR3 reads CASSQERTGRTGELFF. In DNA, the CDR3 is TGCGCCAGCAGCCAAGAACGGACAGGGAGAACCGGGGAGCTGTTTTTT.

This chain joins TRBV7-8 and TRBJ2-7, with TRBD1 matching over 10 bases. Germline-derived CDR1 and CDR2 are SGHVS and FQNEAQ. This CDR3 spans 15 amino acids. V gave up 5 bases and J gave up 4 bases; unmatched junction bases: 8. This CDR3 is CASSPGTGESYEQYF. The CDR3 DNA reads as TGTGCCAGCAGCCCGGGGACAGGGGAGAGTTACGAGCAGTACTTC.

The CDR3 protein is CASSQWEGLTGELFF. DNA for the CDR3: TGTGCCAGCAGCCAATGGGAGGGCCTCACCGGGGAGCTGTTTTTT. V and J are TRBV14 and TRBJ2-2, with TRBD2 identical over 7 bases. Germline trimming cut 2 bases from V and 4 bases from J; bases unmatched to any gene: 4. The CDR3 sequence is 15 residues long. CDR1 is SGHDN, CDR2 FVKESK, per germline.

The chain has TRBV6-5 and TRBJ2-7, with 11 nucleotides matching TRBD1. The junction had 7 bases not matched to a gene; V was cut back by 7 bases and J by 2 bases. Germline V gene data show CDR1 as MNHEY and CDR2 as SVGAGI. The CDR3 totals 15 residues. This CDR3 reads CASKPGTGGPYEQYF. The CDR3 bases are TGTGCCAGCAAACCAGGGACAGGGGGACCCTACGAGCAGTACTTC.

This chain connects TRBV4-1 to TRBJ1-1; D perhaps matches TRBD1 (6 bases). V lost 6 bases and J 1 base, leaving 12 bases between the germline ends. The CDR3 sequence is 14 residues long. Germline-derived CDR1 and CDR2 are MGHRA and YSYEKL. The chain's CDR3 is CASSETGGNTEAFF. CDR3 in DNA: TGCGCCAGCAGTGAGACAGGCGGGAACACTGAAGCTTTCTTT.

The chain recombines TRBV11-2 with TRBJ1-5; TRBD1 agrees at 7 bases. This CDR3 is built from 14 residues. Looked up from germline, CDR1 is SGHAT and CDR2 is FQNNGV. J was trimmed by 5 bases and V by 3 bases; bases with no gene match: 4. The CDR3 spells CASSFTGDYQPQHF. Here the CDR3 DNA reads TGTGCCAGCAGCTTTACAGGGGACTATCAGCCCCAGCATTTT.

This chain connects TRBV6-1 to TRBJ2-1; a possible D gene is TRBD1 (6 bases). The CDR3 loop spans 19 amino acids. V was cut by 2 bases and J by 1 base, with 21 bases left in between. Germline V CDR1 and CDR2: MNHNS, SASEGT. In nucleotides, the CDR3 is TGTGCCAGCAGTGAATCTCTTATGGTGGGGGCTGGGTCCTACAATGAGCAGTTCTTC. Translating gives CASSESLMVGAGSYNEQFF.

The CDR3 bases are TGTGCCAGCAGTGAACGGACAGGGCCCTACGAGCAGTACTTC. This encodes CASSERTGPYEQYF. The chain has TRBV2 and TRBJ2-7; 8 nucleotides agree with TRBD1. Trimming at V came to 2 bases and at J to 2 bases, leaving 2 bases not matched to a gene. Germline loops: CDR1 SNHLY, CDR2 FYNNEI. The CDR3 is 14 amino acids.

The genes are TRBV18 and TRBJ1-2, with TRBD1 matching 11 bases. After removal of 5 bases from V and 0 bases from J, the junction contained 5 bases not matched to a gene. There are 16 residues in the CDR3. The V gene's germline CDR1 is KGHSH and CDR2 LQKENI. The CDR3 loop reads CASSLDRGPANYGYTF. The CDR3 nucleotides are TGTGCCAGCTCATTGGACAGGGGGCCAGCTAACTATGGCTACACCTTC.

This rearrangement joins TRBV3-1 (or the pseudogene TRBV3-2) to TRBJ1-2, with 8 bases fitting TRBD1. The V segment lost 0 bases and the J segment 8 bases; nucleotides outside the gene matches: 5. This CDR3 region has 14 residues. The germline V gene encodes CDR1 LGHDT and CDR2 YNNKEL (reference sequence). CDR3 DNA sequence: TGTGCCAGCAGCCAAGAAACGGACAGGGAAGGCTACACCTTC. It translates to CASSQETDREGYTF.

The V call is TRBV14, the J call TRBJ2-7; TRBD2 matches 8 bases. CDR1 is SGHDN and CDR2 is FVKESK in the germline V gene. The CDR3 is 18 amino acids. Trimming cost V 0 bases and J 3 bases; bases outside gene matches: 13. The DNA of the CDR3 is TGTGCCAGCAGCCAAGAAGGTTTGGTAGCGGGACAAAGCTACGAGCAGTACTTC. It yields the protein CASSQEGLVAGQSYEQYF.